This T cell receptor (beta chain) was found in a study of identifying expanded T cells in peripheral blood. Healthy donors had no documented immune events, such as infections, while sampled. Only in-frame clones appear in the TCRdb table, and some are missing; sequencing was by immunoSEQ multiplex PCR. The sample comprises about 78,000 clones, 84% of which are singletons, and about 17% rests with the top ten. With regard to this clone: Its antigen is not identified.

The germline V gene has CDR1 MNHEY and CDR2 SVGAGI. This CDR3 is 12 amino acids long. The J segment lost 8 bases and the V segment lost 7 bases, leaving 7 bases of the junction unmatched. Study outcomes and limitations: Across healthy donors, higher total template counts meant significantly greater approximately 2-week count variance. About 1.2 clones differed between technical replicates, versus approximately 17 and 20 over time.

The sequencing input was blood. This sequence originates from a person aged 18 to 75 in good health. V and J are TRBV6-5 and TRBJ1-2, with TRBD1 matching 7 bases. The CDR3 sequence is CASTDREGGYTF. CDR3 DNA: TGTGCCAGCACCGACAGGGAGGGAGGCTACACCTTC.